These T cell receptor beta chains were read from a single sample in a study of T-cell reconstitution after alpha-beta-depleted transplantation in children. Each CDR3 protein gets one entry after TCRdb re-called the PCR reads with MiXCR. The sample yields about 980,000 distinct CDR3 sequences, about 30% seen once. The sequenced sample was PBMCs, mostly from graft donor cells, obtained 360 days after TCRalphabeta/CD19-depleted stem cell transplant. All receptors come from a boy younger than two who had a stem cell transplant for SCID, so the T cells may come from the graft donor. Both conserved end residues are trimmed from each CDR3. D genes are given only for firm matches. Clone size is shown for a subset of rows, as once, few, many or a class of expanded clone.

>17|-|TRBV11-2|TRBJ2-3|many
ASSLEMSSGFFRTDTQY
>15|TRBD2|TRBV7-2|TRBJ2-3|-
ASSSYVLAGGGNTQY
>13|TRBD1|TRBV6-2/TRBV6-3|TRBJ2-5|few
ASRHRGDHQQTQY
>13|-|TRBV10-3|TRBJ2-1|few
AIGSPGLSYNEQF
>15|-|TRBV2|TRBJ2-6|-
ASSEALRYPGANVLT
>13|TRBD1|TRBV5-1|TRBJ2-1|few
ASSFPGQTYNEQF
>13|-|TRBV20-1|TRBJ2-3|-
SARGPLISTDTQY
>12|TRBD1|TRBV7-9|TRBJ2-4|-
ASSWDRTKNIQY
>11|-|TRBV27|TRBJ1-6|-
ASSAEGNSPLH
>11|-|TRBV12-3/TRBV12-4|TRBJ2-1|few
ASGPGPRGEQF
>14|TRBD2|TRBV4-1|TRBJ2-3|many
ASSQLAGGPTDTQY
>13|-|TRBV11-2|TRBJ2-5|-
ASSLLLLAQETQY
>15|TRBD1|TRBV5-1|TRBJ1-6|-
ASSPQRTGGGISPLH
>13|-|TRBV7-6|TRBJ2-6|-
ASSRIRTERNVLT
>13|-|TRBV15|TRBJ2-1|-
ATSRGGTRANEQF
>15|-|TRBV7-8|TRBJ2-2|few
ASSLGTNPTNTGELF
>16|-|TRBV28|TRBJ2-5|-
ASAPISAPGRGLETQY
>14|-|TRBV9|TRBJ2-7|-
ASSVASLGGPYEQY
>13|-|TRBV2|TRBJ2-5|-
ASSRPGRGRETQY
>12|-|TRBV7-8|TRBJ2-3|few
ASSLVTEVHTQY
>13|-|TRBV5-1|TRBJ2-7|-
ASSLDIRSSYEQY
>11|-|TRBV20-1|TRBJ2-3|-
SARRGRADTQY
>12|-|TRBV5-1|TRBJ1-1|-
ASSYDGGITEAF
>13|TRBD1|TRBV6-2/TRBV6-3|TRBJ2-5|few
ATELEPGQQETQY
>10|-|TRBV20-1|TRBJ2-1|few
SAPVVNNEQF
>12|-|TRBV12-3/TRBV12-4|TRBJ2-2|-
ASSWRTATGELF
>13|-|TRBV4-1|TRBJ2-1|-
ASSQRGDPLAKEF
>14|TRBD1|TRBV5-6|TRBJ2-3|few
ASSWKTGVLTDTQY
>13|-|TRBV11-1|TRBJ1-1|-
ASSFSKGLNSEAF
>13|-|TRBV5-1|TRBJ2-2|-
ASSAEGLNTGELF
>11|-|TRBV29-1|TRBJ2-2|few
SDRDIGTGELF
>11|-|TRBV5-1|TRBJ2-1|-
ASSLSDANEQF